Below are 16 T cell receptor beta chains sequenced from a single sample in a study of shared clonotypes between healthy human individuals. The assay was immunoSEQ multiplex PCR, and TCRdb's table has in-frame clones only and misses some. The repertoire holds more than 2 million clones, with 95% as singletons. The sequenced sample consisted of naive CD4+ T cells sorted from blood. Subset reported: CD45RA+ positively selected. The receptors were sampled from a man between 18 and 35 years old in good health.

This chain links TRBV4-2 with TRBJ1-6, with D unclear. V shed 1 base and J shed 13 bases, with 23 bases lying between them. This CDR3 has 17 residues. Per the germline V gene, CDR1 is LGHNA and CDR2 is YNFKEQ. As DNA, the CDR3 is TGTGCCAGCAGCCAAGCTGCGTCCTCACTGGGTGTCAACCCCCTCCACTTT. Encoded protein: CASSQAASSLGVNPLHF.

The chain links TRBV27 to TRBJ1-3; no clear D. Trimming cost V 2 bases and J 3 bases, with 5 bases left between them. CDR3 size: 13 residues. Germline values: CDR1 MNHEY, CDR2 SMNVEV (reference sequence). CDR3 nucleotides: TGTGCCAGCAGTTTAAGGAATGGAAACACCATATATTTT. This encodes CASSLRNGNTIYF.

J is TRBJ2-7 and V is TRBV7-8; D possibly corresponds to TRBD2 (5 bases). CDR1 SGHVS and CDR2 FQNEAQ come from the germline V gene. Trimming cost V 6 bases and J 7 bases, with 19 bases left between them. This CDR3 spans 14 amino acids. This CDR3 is CASSFRTELGEQYF. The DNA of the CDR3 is TGTGCCAGCAGTTTTAGAACAGAACTAGGGGAGCAGTACTTC.

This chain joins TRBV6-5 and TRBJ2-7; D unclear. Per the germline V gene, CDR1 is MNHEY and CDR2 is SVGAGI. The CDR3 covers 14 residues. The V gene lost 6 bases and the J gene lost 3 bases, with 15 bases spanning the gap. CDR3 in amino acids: CASSPYVGFYEQYF. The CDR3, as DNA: TGTGCCAGCAGCCCCTACGTAGGGTTCTACGAGCAGTACTTC.

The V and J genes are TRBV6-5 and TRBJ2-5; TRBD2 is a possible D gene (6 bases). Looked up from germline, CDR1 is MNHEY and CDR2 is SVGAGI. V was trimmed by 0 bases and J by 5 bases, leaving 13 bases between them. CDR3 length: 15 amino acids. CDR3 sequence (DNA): TGTGCCAGCAGTTACTCATGGGGGGTAGGGGAGACCCAGTACTTC. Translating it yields CASSYSWGVGETQYF.

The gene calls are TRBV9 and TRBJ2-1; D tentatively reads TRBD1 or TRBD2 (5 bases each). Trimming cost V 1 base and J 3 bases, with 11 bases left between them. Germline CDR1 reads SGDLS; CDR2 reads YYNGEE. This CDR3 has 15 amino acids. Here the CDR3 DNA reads TGTGCCAGCAGCGTAATGGGGGAAGGCTACAATGAGCAGTTCTTC. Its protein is CASSVMGEGYNEQFF.

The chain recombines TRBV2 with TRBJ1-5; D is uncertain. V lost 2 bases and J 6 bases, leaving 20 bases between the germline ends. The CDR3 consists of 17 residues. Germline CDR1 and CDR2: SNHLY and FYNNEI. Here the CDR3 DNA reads TGTGCCAGCAGTGAACCTCCGGGCCCCCTGGGTGGTCAGCCCCAGCATTTT. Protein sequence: CASSEPPGPLGGQPQHF.

The CDR3 bases are TGTGCCAGCCGAGGGGATTTGGGGGTCCTGACTTTC. It codes for CASRGDLGVLTF. The genes are TRBV6-6 and TRBJ2-6; TRBD1 or TRBD2 may be the D gene (5 bases each). V lost 8 bases, J lost 13 bases, and 15 bases lay in between. In germline, CDR1 is MNHNY, CDR2 SVGAGI (reference sequence). The CDR3 is 12 amino acids.

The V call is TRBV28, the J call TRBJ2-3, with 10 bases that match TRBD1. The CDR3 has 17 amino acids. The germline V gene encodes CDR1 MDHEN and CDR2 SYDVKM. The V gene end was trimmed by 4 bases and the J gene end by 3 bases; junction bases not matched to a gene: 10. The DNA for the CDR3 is TGTGCCAGCAGTTCCTCCGGGACAGGGGTTTGGACAGATACGCAGTATTTT. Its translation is CASSSSGTGVWTDTQYF.

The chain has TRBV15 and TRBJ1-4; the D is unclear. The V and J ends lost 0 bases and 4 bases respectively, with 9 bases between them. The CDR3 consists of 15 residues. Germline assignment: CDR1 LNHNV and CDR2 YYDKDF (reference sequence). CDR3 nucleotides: TGTGCCACCAGCAGAGATCGGACGGATAATGAAAAACTGTTTTTT. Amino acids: CATSRDRTDNEKLFF.

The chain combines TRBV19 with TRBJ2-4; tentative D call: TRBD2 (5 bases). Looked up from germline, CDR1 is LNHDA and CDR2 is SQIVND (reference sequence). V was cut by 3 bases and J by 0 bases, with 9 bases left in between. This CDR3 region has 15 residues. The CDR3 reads CASSIPSLAKNIQYF. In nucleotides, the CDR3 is TGTGCCAGTAGTATCCCTAGCTTAGCCAAAAACATTCAGTACTTC.

CDR3 amino acids: CAWSGLGTVGYTF. CDR3 sequence (DNA): TGTGCCTGGAGTGGACTTGGGACAGTCGGCTACACCTTC. V usage is TRBV30 and J usage is TRBJ1-2; 7 bases are a match to TRBD1. The CDR3 spans 13 residues. V dropped 1 base and J dropped 8; count of bases not matched to a gene: 7. CDR1 and CDR2 from the germline V gene are GTSNPN and SVGIG (reference sequence).

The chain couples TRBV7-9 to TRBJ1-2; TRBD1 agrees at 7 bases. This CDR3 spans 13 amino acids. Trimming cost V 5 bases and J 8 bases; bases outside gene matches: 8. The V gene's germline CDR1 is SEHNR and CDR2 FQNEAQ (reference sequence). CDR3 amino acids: CASSDRQGRGYTF. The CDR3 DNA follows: TGTGCCAGCAGCGACCGACAGGGCAGAGGCTACACCTTC.

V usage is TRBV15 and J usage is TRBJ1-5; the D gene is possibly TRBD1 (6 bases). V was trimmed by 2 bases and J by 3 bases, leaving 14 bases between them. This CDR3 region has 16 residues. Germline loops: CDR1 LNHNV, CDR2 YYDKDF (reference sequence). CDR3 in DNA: TGTGCCACCAGCAGACCCGAGACAGGCTCCAATCAGCCCCAGCATTTT. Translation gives CATSRPETGSNQPQHF. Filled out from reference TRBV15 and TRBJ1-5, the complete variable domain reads DAMVIQNPRYQVTQFGKPVTLSCSQTLNHNVMYWYQQKSSQAPKLLFHYYDKDFNNEADTPDNFQSRRPNTSFCFLDIRSPGLGDTAMYLCATSRPETGSNQPQHFGDGTRLSIL.

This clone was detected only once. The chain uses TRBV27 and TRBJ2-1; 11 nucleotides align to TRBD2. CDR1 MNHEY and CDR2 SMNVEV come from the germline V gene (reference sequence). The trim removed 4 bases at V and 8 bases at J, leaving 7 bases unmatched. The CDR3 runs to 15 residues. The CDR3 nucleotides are TGTGCCAGCAGTTATCGGACTAGCGGGTTGGATGAGCAGTTCTTC. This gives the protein CASSYRTSGLDEQFF.

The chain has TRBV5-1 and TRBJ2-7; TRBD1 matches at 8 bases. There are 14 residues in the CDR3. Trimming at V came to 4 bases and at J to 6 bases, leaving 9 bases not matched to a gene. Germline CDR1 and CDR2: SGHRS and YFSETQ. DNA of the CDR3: TGCGCCAGCAGCAAGAGGACAGGGCCTGGCGAGCAGTACTTC. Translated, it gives CASSKRTGPGEQYF.